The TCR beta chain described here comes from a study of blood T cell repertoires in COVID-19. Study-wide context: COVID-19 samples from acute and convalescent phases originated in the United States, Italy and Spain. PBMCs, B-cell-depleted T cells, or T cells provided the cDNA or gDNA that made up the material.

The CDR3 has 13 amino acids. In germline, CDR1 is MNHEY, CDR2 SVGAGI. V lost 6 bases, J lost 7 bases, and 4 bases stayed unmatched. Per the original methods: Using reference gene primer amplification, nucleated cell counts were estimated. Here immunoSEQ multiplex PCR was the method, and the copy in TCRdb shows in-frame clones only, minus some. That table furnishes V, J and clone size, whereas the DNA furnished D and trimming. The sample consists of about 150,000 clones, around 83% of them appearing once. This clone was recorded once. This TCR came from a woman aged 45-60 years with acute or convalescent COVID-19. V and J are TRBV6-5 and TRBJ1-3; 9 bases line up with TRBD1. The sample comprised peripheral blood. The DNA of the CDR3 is TGTGCCAGCAGACAGGGGGCCTTGAACACCATATATTTT. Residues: CASRQGALNTIYF.